The 24 T cell receptor beta chains reported below all come from one sample, sequenced in a study of CD8 T cells in Susac syndrome. The RNA, about 0.45 to 1 ug, was put through reverse transcription using random hexamers. One entry per CDR3 protein results from TCRdb running MiXCR on the immunoSEQ multiplex PCR reads. The repertoire has 120,000 or so distinct CDR3 sequences, approximately 93% of them found once; the top ten carry approximately 0.097%. The sample consisted of CD4+ T cells from PBMCs. These receptors came from a human donor with multiple sclerosis.

The CDR3 region has the DNA TGTGCCAGTAGTGTCCCCGGGCTCCGGTGGGAGCAGTACTTC. Protein: CASSVPGLRWEQYF. The chain carries TRBV19 and TRBJ2-7; D remains unclear. Germline V gene sequence: CDR1 LNHDA, CDR2 SQIVND (reference sequence). The CDR3 extends over 14 amino acids. Deletions cut 5 bases from V and 7 bases from J, with 18 bases between.

This sequence joins TRBV6-2 or TRBV6-3 and TRBJ1-2, with D possibly being TRBD1 (5 bases). The CDR3 consists of 13 residues. The V end was cut by 6 bases, the J end by 4 bases, with 12 bases between. Germline V gene lookup returns CDR1 MNHEY and CDR2 SVGEGT. The CDR3 DNA reads TGTGCCAGCAGGAGCCGGGACGGCTATGGCTACACCTTC. Protein sequence: CASRSRDGYGYTF.

This clonotype appeared a single time. The CDR3 here is CASSLGGNQETQYF. CDR3 nucleotides: TGCGCCAGCAGCTTGGGTGGCAACCAAGAGACCCAGTACTTC. The rearrangement links TRBV5-1 to TRBJ2-5, with D unresolved. Between the trimmed V and J ends, which lost 0 bases and 0 bases, there was a span of 6 bases. This CDR3 comprises 14 residues. The V gene's germline CDR1 is SGHRS and CDR2 YFSETQ.

This chain joins TRBV19 and TRBJ1-3; the D is unclear. With 6 bases removed from V and 5 bases from J, the gap between germline ends came to 17 bases. Germline V lookup: CDR1 LNHDA, CDR2 SQIVND (reference sequence). CDR3 size: 15 residues. In nucleotides, the CDR3 is TGTGCCAGTAGCCCACGAGGAGAGCTGAGAAACACCATATATTTT. Protein product: CASSPRGELRNTIYF.

The CDR3 reads CASSSGQGDTGELFF. The CDR3 DNA is TGTGCCAGCAGTTCAGGACAGGGAGACACCGGGGAGCTGTTTTTT. The chain couples TRBV12-3 or TRBV12-4 to TRBJ2-2, with TRBD1 matching over 8 bases. J gave up 3 bases and V 4 bases, and 4 bases lay outside the gene matches. The CDR3 consists of 15 residues.

The chain couples TRBV20-1 to TRBJ1-1; tentative D call: TRBD1 (6 bases). CDR1 and CDR2 from the germline V gene are DFQATT and SNEGSKA (reference sequence). V was clipped by 3 bases and J by 4 bases, with 12 bases between them. This CDR3 region has 13 residues. The CDR3 DNA follows: TGCAGTGCTAGTAACAGGGTACCCACTGAAGCTTTCTTT. Amino acids: CSASNRVPTEAFF.

The chain is built from TRBV6-5 and TRBJ2-6, with TRBD1 matching 9 bases. With V trimmed by 3 bases and J by 1 base, 7 bases remained unmatched. The V gene's germline CDR1 is MNHEY and CDR2 SVGAGI. This CDR3 region has 18 residues. CDR3 DNA: TGTGCCAGCAGTTATACCGGGACAGGGATTTCTGGGGCCAACGTCCTGACTTTC. As protein: CASSYTGTGISGANVLTF.

The CDR3 reads CASSVQGVRITGELFF. CDR3 sequence (DNA): TGTGCCAGCAGTGTACAGGGGGTCCGAATCACCGGGGAGCTGTTTTTT. The chain joins TRBV2 to TRBJ2-2; 8 bases agree with TRBD1. Looked up from germline, CDR1 is SNHLY and CDR2 is FYNNEI. The CDR3 is made up of 16 amino acids. After removal of 4 bases from V and 4 bases from J, the junction contained 8 bases not matched to a gene.

The table lists this clonotype with a count of one. V gene TRBV5-1 combines with J gene TRBJ2-3, with D hard to call. V dropped 0 bases and J dropped 3 bases, with 11 bases sitting between them. Germline CDR1 SGHRS, CDR2 YFSETQ. The CDR3 is 15 residues long. Here the CDR3 reads CASSLDLSMTDTQYF. DNA of the CDR3: TGCGCCAGCAGCTTGGATCTTTCTATGACAGATACGCAGTATTTT.

The V gene is TRBV27, the J gene TRBJ2-2, with D possibly called TRBD1 or TRBD2 (5 bases each). The CDR3 is 15 amino acids. Germline V gene sequence: CDR1 MNHEY, CDR2 SMNVEV (reference sequence). V was clipped by 5 bases and J by 7 bases, with 17 bases between them. The CDR3 loop reads CASSHYRSGIGELFF. In nucleotides, the CDR3 is TGTGCCAGCAGTCATTACAGGTCCGGGATCGGGGAGCTGTTTTTT.

The J gene is TRBJ2-7, the V gene TRBV28; 12 bases match TRBD2. The CDR3 loop spans 17 amino acids. Trimming at V came to 2 bases and at J to 3 bases, leaving 8 bases not matched to a gene. Per the germline V gene, CDR1 is MDHEN and CDR2 is SYDVKM. The CDR3 is CASSLVLAGGPIYEQYF. CDR3 in DNA: TGTGCCAGCAGTTTAGTTCTAGCGGGGGGGCCTATCTACGAGCAGTACTTC.

The chain combines TRBV3-1 with TRBJ2-3; D gene ambiguous. V was trimmed by 0 bases and J by 5 bases, leaving 12 bases between them. Per germline, CDR1 LGHDT and CDR2 YNNKEL (reference sequence). This CDR3 contains 15 residues. The CDR3 loop reads CASSQDRKAGDTQYF. The CDR3 coding sequence is TGTGCCAGCAGCCAAGATAGGAAGGCTGGAGATACGCAGTATTTT.

The V gene is TRBV29-1, the J gene TRBJ1-1; maybe TRBD1 (5 bases). CDR3 length equals 11 residues. With 7 bases removed from V and 7 bases from J, the gap between germline ends came to 13 bases. In germline, CDR1 is SQVTM, CDR2 ANQGSEA. CDR3 loop: CSALVGGEAFF. The DNA for the CDR3 is TGCAGCGCCCTGGTGGGGGGTGAAGCTTTCTTT.

The genes are TRBV7-6 and TRBJ1-5; TRBD1 might be the D (5 bases). Deletions cut 5 bases from V and 5 bases from J, with 19 bases between. Germline CDR1 is SGHVS and CDR2 is FNYEAQ. This CDR3 comprises 16 residues. CDR3 in amino acids: CASSPHAGRDHQPQHF. For the CDR3, the DNA is TGTGCCAGCAGCCCGCACGCGGGCAGGGACCATCAGCCCCAGCATTTT.

The chain joins TRBV7-3 to TRBJ1-1; D is unresolved. CDR3 length: 16 amino acids. Trimming shortened V by 5 bases and J by 0 bases, and 16 bases separated the two germline ends. Germline CDR1 and CDR2: SGHTA and FQGTGA. CDR3 nucleotides: TGTGCCAGCAGCCCGGCCGGCCCCTCATTGAACACTGAAGCTTTCTTT. Translated: CASSPAGPSLNTEAFF.

The V and J genes are TRBV19 and TRBJ1-1, with TRBD1 identical over 12 bases. After removal of 3 bases from V and 5 bases from J, the junction contained 4 bases not matched to a gene. There are 15 residues in the CDR3. CDR1 and CDR2 (germline): LNHDA, SQIVND (reference sequence). The chain's CDR3 is CASSMGQGARTEAFF. The CDR3 nucleotides read TGTGCCAGTAGTATGGGACAGGGGGCTCGGACTGAAGCTTTCTTT.

This chain connects TRBV9 to TRBJ2-3; 8 bases are a match to TRBD2. J was trimmed by 2 bases and V by 4 bases; bases with no gene match: 12. In germline, CDR1 is SGDLS, CDR2 YYNGEE. The CDR3 covers 17 residues. CDR3 sequence reads: CASSPRGAGGLTDTQYF. CDR3 nucleotide sequence: TGTGCCAGCAGCCCCCGTGGGGCGGGGGGCCTCACAGATACGCAGTATTTT.

V gene TRBV5-1 combines with J gene TRBJ1-5; a possible D gene is TRBD1 (6 bases). The CDR3 is 15 residues long. Per germline, CDR1 SGHRS and CDR2 YFSETQ. V shed 0 bases and J shed 0 bases, with 7 bases lying between them. CDR3 in amino acids: CASSLAGASNQPQHF. As DNA, the CDR3 is TGCGCCAGCAGCTTGGCGGGGGCTAGCAATCAGCCCCAGCATTTT. Together with reference TRBV5-1 and TRBJ1-5, the CDR3 gives the full variable domain: KAGVTQTPRYLIKTRGQQVTLSCSPISGHRSVSWYQQTPGQGLQFLFEYFSETQRNKGNFPGRFSGRQFSNSRSEMNVSTLELGDSALYLCASSLAGASNQPQHFGDGTRLSIL.

This CDR3 is CASSQGVAAPLHF. The CDR3 region has the DNA TGTGCCAGCAGCCAAGGGGTCGCGGCTCCCCTCCACTTT. The chain carries TRBV3-1 and TRBJ1-6, with D uncertain. CDR1 is LGHDT and CDR2 is YNNKEL in the germline V gene (reference sequence). Trimming took off 1 base at V and 13 bases at J, with 11 bases between the two ends. The CDR3 consists of 13 residues.

The chain recombines TRBV9 with TRBJ1-1; possible D gene TRBD1, 5 bases. From germline, CDR1 is SGDLS and CDR2 YYNGEE. V lost 0 bases and J 5 bases, leaving 17 bases between the germline ends. This CDR3 comprises 16 residues. This chain's CDR3 is CASSVGSGTVETEAFF. The CDR3 nucleotides read TGTGCCAGCAGCGTAGGCTCTGGGACGGTGGAGACTGAAGCTTTCTTT.

The V call is TRBV4-3, the J call TRBJ1-4; D is uncertain. Trimming took 0 bases from V and 1 from J, leaving 6 bases between them. CDR3 length: 15 residues. CDR1 is LGHNA and CDR2 is YSLEER in the germline V gene. CDR3 sequence reads: CASSQEGLTNEKLFF. The CDR3 DNA is TGCGCCAGCAGCCAAGAGGGATTAACTAATGAAAAACTGTTTTTT.

This chain connects TRBV6-6 to TRBJ2-5, with D tentatively TRBD2 (5 bases). The CDR3 consists of 13 residues. V dropped 7 bases and J dropped 5 bases, with 14 bases sitting between them. Germline CDR1 reads MNHNY; CDR2 reads SVGAGI (reference sequence). CDR3 in DNA: TGTGCCAGCACCGAAGGAGGACGGGAGACCCAGTACTTC. It translates to CASTEGGRETQYF.

This chain uses TRBV19 with TRBJ2-5; D is ambiguous. This CDR3 comprises 15 residues. V shed 0 bases and J shed 2 bases, with 10 bases lying between them. Germline lookup yields CDR1 LNHDA and CDR2 SQIVND (reference sequence). CDR3 in DNA: TGTGCCAGTAGTATAGATGGGGTAGGGCAAGAGACCCAGTACTTC. Residues: CASSIDGVGQETQYF. Full variable domain (outside the CDR3, taken from reference TRBV19 and TRBJ2-5): DGGITQSPKYLFRKEGQNVTLSCEQNLNHDAMYWYRQDPGQGLRLIYYSQIVNDFQKGDIAEGYSVSREKKESFPLTVTSAQKNPTAFYLCASSIDGVGQETQYFGPGTRLLVL.

The V gene is TRBV30, the J gene TRBJ1-5, with TRBD1 as a possible D gene (5 bases). This CDR3 is 15 amino acids long. The V gene's germline CDR1 is GTSNPN and CDR2 SVGIG (reference sequence). V lost 4 bases to trimming and J lost 3 bases, with 16 bases between them. The CDR3 DNA sequence: TGTGCCTGGACCCGACGGGGCCAGTTCAATCAGCCCCAGCATTTT. It encodes CAWTRRGQFNQPQHF.